These T cell receptor beta chains were read from a single sample in a study of vaccination effects on CD4 cells after COVID-19. Using immunoSEQ multiplex PCR, the repertoire was profiled, and TCRdb retains in-frame clones only, with some absent. The profile shows some 26,000 clones, about 73% of them singletons. Their antigens remain unidentified. The sample was CD4+ T cells from PBMCs cultured without peptide, taken before COVID-19 vaccination. The receptors come from a human donor who received a COVID-19 vaccine. Both conserved end residues are part of each CDR3. A D gene is named only where the DNA matches it firmly. Clone sizes are given selectively: once, few, many, or a class where the clone is expanded.

d_gene | abundance | j_gene | v_gene | CDR3aa | CDR3nt
NA | NA | TRBJ2-7 | TRBV6-2/TRBV6-3 | CASSFSSQPYYEQYF | TGTGCCAGCAGTTTTTCTTCCCAACCCTACTACGAGCAGTACTTC
TRBD2 | NA | TRBJ2-1 | TRBV5-8 | CASSPGGASYNEQFF | TGTGCCAGCAGCCCCGGGGGGGCCTCCTACAATGAGCAGTTCTTC
TRBD2 | NA | TRBJ2-3 | TRBV28 | CASRPWKAGEGDTQYF | TGTGCCAGCAGGCCCTGGAAAGCGGGAGAGGGTGATACGCAGTATTTT
TRBD2 | few | TRBJ2-2 | TRBV5-1 | CASSSGLANTGELFF | TGCGCCAGCAGCTCCGGACTAGCGAACACCGGGGAGCTGTTTTTT
NA | NA | TRBJ1-2 | TRBV7-2 | CASSAPANYGYTF | TGTGCCAGCAGCGCGCCAGCTAACTATGGCTACACCTTC
TRBD1 | NA | TRBJ2-2 | TRBV2 | CASSVLGQGPGELFF | TGTGCCAGCAGCGTGCTCGGACAGGGGCCCGGGGAGCTGTTTTTT
NA | NA | TRBJ1-2 | TRBV12-3/TRBV12-4 | CASSFGAYGYTF | TGTGCCAGCAGTTTTGGTGCCTATGGCTACACCTTC
TRBD1 | once | TRBJ1-3 | TRBV6-5 | CASSHGQGVGNTIYF | TGTGCCAGCAGTCACGGACAGGGGGTTGGAAACACCATATATTTT
TRBD2 | NA | TRBJ2-5 | TRBV5-4 | CASSLRVLAGGAQETQYF | TGTGCCAGCAGCTTGAGAGTTCTAGCGGGGGGGGCGCAAGAGACCCAGTACTTC
NA | NA | TRBJ2-1 | TRBV3-1/TRBV3-2 | CASSKGQGRPTYNEQFF | TGTGCCAGCAGCAAAGGGCAAGGGAGACCCACTTACAATGAGCAGTTCTTC
NA | few | TRBJ2-2 | TRBV11-2 | CASSSGLNTGELFF | TGTGCCAGCAGCTCGGGACTGAACACCGGGGAGCTGTTTTTT
NA | NA | TRBJ2-7 | TRBV3-1/TRBV3-2 | CASSQARIMNEQYF | TGTGCCAGCAGCCAAGCGAGGATAATGAACGAGCAGTACTTC
NA | NA | TRBJ1-4 | TRBV5-1 | CASSRWDTATNEKLFF | TGCGCCAGCAGCCGATGGGACACCGCAACTAATGAAAAACTGTTTTTT
NA | once | TRBJ1-1 | TRBV29-1 | CSVEGRVNTEAFF | TGCAGCGTTGAAGGCAGGGTGAACACTGAAGCTTTCTTT
NA | medium-sized | TRBJ1-2 | TRBV7-2 | CASSLALSGYGYTF | TGTGCCAGCAGCTTAGCGTTGTCAGGGTATGGCTACACCTTC
NA | NA | TRBJ2-2 | TRBV6-6 | CASGTTDTGELFF | TGTGCCAGCGGAACTACGGACACCGGGGAGCTGTTTTTT
NA | once | TRBJ2-5 | TRBV4-2 | CASSQDGPGGYQETQYF | TGTGCCAGCAGCCAAGATGGGCCAGGGGGGTACCAAGAGACCCAGTACTTC
NA | NA | TRBJ2-5 | TRBV28 | CASSLSPAETQYF | TGTGCCAGCAGTTTGAGTCCCGCAGAGACCCAGTACTTC
TRBD1 | few | TRBJ1-2 | TRBV6-5 | CASSFTGVGGYTF | TGTGCCAGCAGTTTTACAGGGGTCGGAGGCTACACCTTC
TRBD1 | NA | TRBJ2-2 | TRBV24-1 | CATSGGTGLLTGELFF | TGTGCCACCAGTGGTGGGACAGGGTTGTTGACCGGGGAGCTGTTTTTT
NA | once | TRBJ2-7 | TRBV19 | CASSIPGRVRHEQYF | TGTGCCAGTAGTATCCCCGGACGGGTGCGTCACGAGCAGTACTTC
TRBD2 | NA | TRBJ2-3 | TRBV7-9 | CASSLLGLDFRDTQYF | TGTGCCAGCAGCTTACTAGGACTAGATTTCCGCGATACGCAGTATTTT
NA | NA | TRBJ2-2 | TRBV5-1 | CASSLDPDGELFF | TGCGCCAGCAGCTTGGACCCTGACGGGGAGCTGTTTTTT
NA | NA | TRBJ1-4 | TRBV5-1 | CASSLDGRPNEKLFF | TGCGCCAGCAGCTTGGACGGTAGGCCTAATGAAAAACTGTTTTTT
TRBD2 | once | TRBJ2-5 | TRBV12-5 | CASGLASGLQYQETQYF | TGTGCTAGTGGTTTGGCCTCGGGACTACAGTACCAAGAGACCCAGTACTTC
NA | NA | TRBJ1-1 | TRBV7-8 | CASSLAVTGRTEAFF | TGTGCCAGCAGCTTAGCAGTAACAGGGCGTACTGAAGCTTTCTTT
TRBD2 | NA | TRBJ2-1 | TRBV4-2 | CASSQDPGLAGGYNEQFF | TGTGCCAGCAGCCAAGATCCCGGACTAGCGGGGGGTTACAATGAGCAGTTCTTC
TRBD1 | NA | TRBJ2-7 | TRBV7-9 | CASSRLGDRSYEQYF | TGTGCCAGCAGCCGCCTGGGGGACAGGTCCTACGAGCAGTACTTC
NA | few | TRBJ1-2 | TRBV30 | CAWSVRGPRYYGYTF | TGTGCCTGGAGTGTACGCGGACCGCGATACTATGGCTACACCTTC
NA | NA | TRBJ2-7 | TRBV19 | CASSTGAARAYEQYF | TGTGCCAGTAGTACGGGTGCGGCCAGGGCGTATGAGCAGTACTTC
NA | NA | TRBJ2-5 | TRBV10-3 | CAAGGRGLQETQYF | TGTGCCGCGGGCGGGCGGGGACTCCAAGAGACCCAGTACTTC
NA | NA | TRBJ1-2 | TRBV27 | CASSPGVGYGYTF | TGTGCCAGCAGTCCAGGGGTGGGCTATGGCTACACCTTC
TRBD2 | NA | TRBJ2-3 | TRBV9 | CASSVADRGGQDTQYF | TGTGCCAGCAGCGTAGCTGACCGGGGGGGCCAAGATACGCAGTATTTT
NA | NA | TRBJ2-7 | TRBV5-6 | CASSLVRGAGSWEQYF | TGTGCCAGCAGCTTGGTGAGGGGGGCGGGTTCGTGGGAGCAGTACTTC
NA | NA | TRBJ2-3 | TRBV18 | CASSRTGTLSTDTQYF | TGTGCCAGCTCACGAACCGGGACTCTGAGCACAGATACGCAGTATTTT
NA | NA | TRBJ2-3 | TRBV4-2 | CASSQEPGSTDTQYF | TGTGCCAGCAGCCAAGAACCGGGGAGCACAGATACGCAGTATTTT
TRBD1 | once | TRBJ1-3 | TRBV3-1/TRBV3-2 | CASSQPGTAYGNTIYF | TGTGCCAGCAGCCAACCCGGGACAGCTTATGGAAACACCATATATTTT
NA | few | TRBJ1-2 | TRBV30 | CAWTGVGYGYTF | TGTGCCTGGACAGGGGTAGGCTATGGCTACACCTTC
TRBD2 | NA | TRBJ2-5 | TRBV9 | CASSARLAGETQYF | TGTGCCAGCAGCGCTAGACTAGCAGGAGAGACCCAGTACTTC
NA | few | TRBJ2-7 | TRBV6-5 | CASRAGPWEQYF | TGTGCCTCTAGGGCGGGCCCTTGGGAGCAGTACTTC
NA | NA | TRBJ2-7 | TRBV20-1 | CSASSGGHYEQYF | TGCAGTGCTAGTTCAGGAGGACATTACGAGCAGTACTTC
TRBD1 | NA | TRBJ2-6 | TRBV19 | CASSPPGQGSGANVLTF | TGTGCCAGTAGTCCTCCGGGACAGGGCTCTGGGGCCAACGTCCTGACTTTC
NA | NA | TRBJ2-2 | TRBV3-1/TRBV3-2 | CASSQDPGHSTGELFF | TGTGCCAGCAGCCAAGACCCCGGACACTCAACCGGGGAGCTGTTTTTT
NA | NA | TRBJ2-3 | TRBV7-2 | CASSEGTRTDTQYF | TGTGCCAGCAGCGAGGGGACACGCACAGATACGCAGTATTTT
NA | NA | TRBJ2-7 | TRBV7-9 | CASSLDRQGISYEQYF | TGTGCCAGCAGCTTAGATCGGCAGGGAATCTCCTACGAGCAGTACTTC